This T cell receptor (beta chain) is drawn from a study of identifying expanded T cells in peripheral blood. Study-wide results and caveats: Variance in clone template counts between roughly 2-week samples significantly increased with total template count across all healthy donors.

This clone was detected once. The antigen remains unidentified. This table comes from immunoSEQ multiplex PCR, and its TCRdb copy is limited to in-frame clones, with some not included. The sample has tens of thousands of clones, roughly 89% seen once. Sequenced material: blood. The receptor was isolated from a person aged 18-70 years in good health.

This CDR3 is CASSQDSGESYTF. DNA for the CDR3: TGTGCCAGCAGCCAAGATAGTGGGGAGAGCTACACCTTC. V and J are TRBV14 and TRBJ1-2; D is unclear. The V gene lost 0 bases and the J gene lost 9 bases, with 11 bases spanning the gap. This CDR3 comprises 13 residues. Germline V gene sequence: CDR1 SGHDN, CDR2 FVKESK.